Listed below are T cell receptor beta chains from one sample, sequenced in a study of blood T cell repertoires in COVID-19. The method was immunoSEQ multiplex PCR; TCRdb's version includes in-frame clones alone and lacks a portion of them. The table has fewer than 400,000 clones, approximately 86% seen once. Sequencing used peripheral blood. The receptors shown here come from a human donor in a cohort sampled during active COVID-19. The CDR3 runs from the conserved cysteine through the conserved F or W. The order of the fields is D gene, J gene, V gene, clone size, CDR3 DNA, CDR3 protein. The D gene is left open where the match is weak. Clone size, where shown, is once, few, many, or a class for clones that have expanded.

d_gene: TRBD2
j_gene: TRBJ2-1
v_gene: TRBV11-2
abundance: NA
CDR3nt: TGTGCCAGCAGCTTACGGCGGCTAGCGGGAGGGCCGTTCTTC
CDR3aa: CASSLRRLAGGPFF

d_gene: TRBD2
j_gene: TRBJ2-7
v_gene: TRBV9
abundance: NA
CDR3nt: TGTGCCAGCAGCGGCGACCTGGGACTAACCTACGAGCAGTACTTC
CDR3aa: CASSGDLGLTYEQYF

d_gene: TRBD2
j_gene: TRBJ2-1
v_gene: TRBV18
abundance: NA
CDR3nt: TGTGCCAGCTCATCCGGACTAGCGGAACACAATGAGCAGTTCTTC
CDR3aa: CASSSGLAEHNEQFF

d_gene: TRBD1
j_gene: TRBJ1-1
v_gene: TRBV10-3
abundance: NA
CDR3nt: TGTGCCATCAGTCGGGACAGGGAGTTCACTGAAGCTTTCTTT
CDR3aa: CAISRDREFTEAFF

d_gene: TRBD2
j_gene: TRBJ2-3
v_gene: TRBV10-3
abundance: NA
CDR3nt: TGTGCCAGCTCCGGACTAGCGGGAGGGGATACGCAGTATTTT
CDR3aa: CASSGLAGGDTQYF

d_gene: TRBD1
j_gene: TRBJ1-4
v_gene: TRBV5-1
abundance: NA
CDR3nt: TGCGCCAGCAGCGGAGCAGGGGGGCCTAATGAAAAACTGTTTTTT
CDR3aa: CASSGAGGPNEKLFF

d_gene: NA
j_gene: TRBJ2-3
v_gene: TRBV5-1
abundance: NA
CDR3nt: TGCGCCAGCAGCTTAGAGACTCAGGGGAGGGGCACAGATACGCAGTATTTT
CDR3aa: CASSLETQGRGTDTQYF

d_gene: TRBD2
j_gene: TRBJ2-3
v_gene: TRBV7-9
abundance: NA
CDR3nt: TGTGCCAGCAGCGCAAGACGTCCGGGACTAGCGACAGATACGCAGTATTTT
CDR3aa: CASSARRPGLATDTQYF

d_gene: NA
j_gene: TRBJ1-2
v_gene: TRBV19
abundance: NA
CDR3nt: TGTGCCAGTAGTATTGACAGAACGTATGGCTACACCTTC
CDR3aa: CASSIDRTYGYTF

d_gene: NA
j_gene: TRBJ2-3
v_gene: TRBV7-3
abundance: NA
CDR3nt: TGTGCCAGCAGCTTAAATCCCGCAGATACGCAGTATTTT
CDR3aa: CASSLNPADTQYF

d_gene: TRBD2
j_gene: TRBJ2-5
v_gene: TRBV20-1
abundance: once
CDR3nt: TGCAGTGCTAGTGACTTTGGGGCTAGCGGGAAGCAAGAGACCCAGTACTTC
CDR3aa: CSASDFGASGKQETQYF

d_gene: NA
j_gene: TRBJ2-2
v_gene: TRBV5-4
abundance: NA
CDR3nt: TGTGCCAGCAGCTCCCCCTCCCTAGGCTCAAACACCGGGGAGCTGTTTTTT
CDR3aa: CASSSPSLGSNTGELFF

d_gene: NA
j_gene: TRBJ1-3
v_gene: TRBV4-2
abundance: NA
CDR3nt: TGTGCCAGCAGCCAACGAGCGCAGGGAGGTGGAAACACCATATATTTT
CDR3aa: CASSQRAQGGGNTIYF

d_gene: NA
j_gene: TRBJ2-3
v_gene: TRBV4-1
abundance: NA
CDR3nt: TGCGCCAGCAGCCAAGCTGAGGGAGATACGCAGTATTTT
CDR3aa: CASSQAEGDTQYF

d_gene: TRBD2
j_gene: TRBJ2-5
v_gene: TRBV28
abundance: NA
CDR3nt: TGTGCCAGCAGTCCTAGCGGGGCAGAGACCCAGTACTTC
CDR3aa: CASSPSGAETQYF

d_gene: TRBD2
j_gene: TRBJ2-7
v_gene: TRBV7-2
abundance: NA
CDR3nt: TGTGCCAGCAGCTTAGCGGCAGCGGGGGGGCGTAACCACGAGCAGTACTTC
CDR3aa: CASSLAAAGGRNHEQYF

d_gene: TRBD2
j_gene: TRBJ2-1
v_gene: TRBV19
abundance: NA
CDR3nt: TGTGCCAGTAGTATAGAATTAACTAGCGGGGACCCTGGCAATGAGCAGTTCTTC
CDR3aa: CASSIELTSGDPGNEQFF

d_gene: NA
j_gene: TRBJ2-5
v_gene: TRBV7-3
abundance: NA
CDR3nt: TGTGCCAGCAGCTTAAAAACAGGGTTAGGGGAGACCCAGTACTTC
CDR3aa: CASSLKTGLGETQYF

d_gene: TRBD1
j_gene: TRBJ1-1
v_gene: TRBV23-1
abundance: NA
CDR3nt: TGCGCCAGCAGTCAAGCGCCGGGACAGGAATTTGGAGAAGCTTTCTTT
CDR3aa: CASSQAPGQEFGEAFF

d_gene: NA
j_gene: TRBJ1-6
v_gene: TRBV28
abundance: NA
CDR3nt: TGTGCCAGCAGAGAGGAGGGTCGTGGCTATAATTCACCCCTCCACTTT
CDR3aa: CASREEGRGYNSPLHF

d_gene: NA
j_gene: TRBJ1-2
v_gene: TRBV7-6
abundance: NA
CDR3nt: TGTGCCAGCAGCATCAAATATGGCTACACCTTC
CDR3aa: CASSIKYGYTF

d_gene: NA
j_gene: TRBJ1-5
v_gene: TRBV15
abundance: NA
CDR3nt: TGTGCCACCAGCCCCGCGCCGAGGGTTAGCAATCAGCCCCAGCATTTT
CDR3aa: CATSPAPRVSNQPQHF

d_gene: NA
j_gene: TRBJ2-7
v_gene: TRBV4-1
abundance: few
CDR3nt: TGCGCCAGCAGCCAGGGAGAGTTTTACGAGCAGTACTTC
CDR3aa: CASSQGEFYEQYF

d_gene: NA
j_gene: TRBJ2-2
v_gene: TRBV19
abundance: NA
CDR3nt: TGTGCCAGTAGAGGCCGAGTAGCTGGAGCCGGGGAGCTGTTTTTT
CDR3aa: CASRGRVAGAGELFF